The source of this T cell receptor beta chain is a study of tumor and adjacent non-tumor tissue in lung cancer. Three rounds of nested PCR, following a modified ARM-PCR protocol, produced the TCRbeta library. A single record per CDR3 protein comes from TCRdb applying MiXCR to the multiplex PCR reads. Of roughly 65,000 distinct CDR3 sequences in the sample, about three fifths were seen once. This clonotype has a count of ten or more. There are 16 residues in the CDR3. The germline gives CDR1 WSHSY, CDR2 SAAADI. Trimming cost V 5 bases and J 2 bases; bases outside gene matches: 4. This sample's RNA came from whole unsorted tissue.

This rearrangement joins TRBV10-2 to TRBJ2-5, with 14 bases matching TRBD2. The source is a man over 45 with non-small cell lung cancer. Sequences were obtained from lung tumor tissue. CDR3 DNA: TGCGCCAGCAGTCCGGGACTAGCGGGAGTACAAGAGACCCAGTACTTC. It codes for CASSPGLAGVQETQYF.